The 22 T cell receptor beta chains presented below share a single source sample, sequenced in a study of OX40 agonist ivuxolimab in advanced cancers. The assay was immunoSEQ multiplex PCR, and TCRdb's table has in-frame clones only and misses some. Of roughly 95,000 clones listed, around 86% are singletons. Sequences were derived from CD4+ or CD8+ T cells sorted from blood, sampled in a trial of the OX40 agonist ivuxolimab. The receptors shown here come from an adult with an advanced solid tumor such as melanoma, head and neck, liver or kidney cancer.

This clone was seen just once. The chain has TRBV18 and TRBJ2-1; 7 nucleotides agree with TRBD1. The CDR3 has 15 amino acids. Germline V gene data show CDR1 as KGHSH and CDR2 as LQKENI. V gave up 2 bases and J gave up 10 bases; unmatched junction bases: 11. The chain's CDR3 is CASSPTGVGIMEQFF. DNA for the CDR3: TGTGCCAGCTCACCAACAGGGGTAGGGATCATGGAGCAGTTCTTC.

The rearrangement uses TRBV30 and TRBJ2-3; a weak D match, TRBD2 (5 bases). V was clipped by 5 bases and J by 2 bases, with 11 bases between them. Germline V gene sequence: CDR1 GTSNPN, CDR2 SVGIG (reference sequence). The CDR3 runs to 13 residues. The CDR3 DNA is TGTGCCTGGTCCAGCGGATACACAGATACGCAGTATTTT. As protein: CAWSSGYTDTQYF.

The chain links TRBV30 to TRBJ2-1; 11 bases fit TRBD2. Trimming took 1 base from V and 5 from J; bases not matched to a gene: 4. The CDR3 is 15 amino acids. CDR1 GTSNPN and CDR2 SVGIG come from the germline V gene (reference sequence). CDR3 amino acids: CAWSAVAGGNNEQFF. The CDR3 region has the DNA TGTGCCTGGAGTGCTGTAGCGGGAGGGAACAATGAGCAGTTCTTC.

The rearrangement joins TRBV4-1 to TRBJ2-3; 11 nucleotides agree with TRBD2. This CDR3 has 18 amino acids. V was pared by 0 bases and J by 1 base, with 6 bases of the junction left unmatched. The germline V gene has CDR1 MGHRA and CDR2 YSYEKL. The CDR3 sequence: CASSQDYTSGRRTDTQYF. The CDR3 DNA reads TGCGCCAGCAGCCAAGATTATACTAGCGGGAGACGCACAGATACGCAGTATTTT.

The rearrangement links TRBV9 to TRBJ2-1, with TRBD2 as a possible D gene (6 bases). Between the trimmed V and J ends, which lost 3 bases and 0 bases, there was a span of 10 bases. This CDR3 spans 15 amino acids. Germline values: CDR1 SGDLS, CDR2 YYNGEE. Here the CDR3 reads CASSGDGSSYNEQFF. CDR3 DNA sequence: TGTGCCAGCAGCGGGGACGGGAGCTCCTACAATGAGCAGTTCTTC.

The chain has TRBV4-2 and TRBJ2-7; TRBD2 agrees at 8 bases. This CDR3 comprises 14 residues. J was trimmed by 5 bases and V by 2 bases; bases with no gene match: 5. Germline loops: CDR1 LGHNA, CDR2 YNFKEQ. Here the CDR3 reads CASSQRAGVDEQYF. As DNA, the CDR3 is TGTGCCAGCAGCCAACGAGCGGGAGTTGACGAGCAGTACTTC.

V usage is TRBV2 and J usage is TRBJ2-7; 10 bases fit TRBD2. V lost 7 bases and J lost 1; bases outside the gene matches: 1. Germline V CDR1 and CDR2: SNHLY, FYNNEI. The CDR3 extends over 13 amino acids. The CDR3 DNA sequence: TGTGCCAGCACGACTAGCGGGTCCTACGAGCAGTACTTC. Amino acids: CASTTSGSYEQYF. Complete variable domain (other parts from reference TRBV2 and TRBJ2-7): EPEVTQTPSHQVTQMGQEVILRCVPISNHLYFYWYRQILGQKVEFLVSFYNNEISEKSEIFDDQFSVERPDGSNFTLKIRSTKLEDSAMYFCASTTSGSYEQYFGPGTRLTVT.

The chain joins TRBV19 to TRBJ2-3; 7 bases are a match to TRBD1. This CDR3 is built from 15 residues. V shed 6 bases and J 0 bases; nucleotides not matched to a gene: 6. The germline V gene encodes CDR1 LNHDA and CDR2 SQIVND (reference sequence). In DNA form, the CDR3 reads TGTGCCAGTAGACGACAGGGCTCTAGCACAGATACGCAGTATTTT. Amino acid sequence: CASRRQGSSTDTQYF.

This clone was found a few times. This CDR3 reads CSARGLGGYTF. The CDR3 DNA follows: TGCAGTGCTAGGGGGCTAGGAGGCTACACCTTC. The J gene is TRBJ1-2, the V gene TRBV20-1; TRBD1 is a possible D gene (5 bases). Germline CDR1 and CDR2: DFQATT and SNEGSKA (reference sequence). The CDR3 covers 11 residues. Trimming removed 3 bases at V and 8 bases at J, with 10 bases between.

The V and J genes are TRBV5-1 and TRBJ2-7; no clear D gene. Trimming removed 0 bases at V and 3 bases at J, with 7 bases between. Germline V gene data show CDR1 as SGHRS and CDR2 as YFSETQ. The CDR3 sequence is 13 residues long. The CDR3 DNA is TGCGCCAGCAGCTTGGACGGTTTCTACGAGCAGTACTTC. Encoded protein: CASSLDGFYEQYF.

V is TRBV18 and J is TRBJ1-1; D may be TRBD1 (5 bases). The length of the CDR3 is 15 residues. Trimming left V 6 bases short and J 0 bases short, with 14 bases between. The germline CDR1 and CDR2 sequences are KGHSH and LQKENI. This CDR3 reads CASSLGGVMNTEAFF. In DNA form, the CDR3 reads TGTGCCAGCTCCCTCGGGGGGGTCATGAACACTGAAGCTTTCTTT.

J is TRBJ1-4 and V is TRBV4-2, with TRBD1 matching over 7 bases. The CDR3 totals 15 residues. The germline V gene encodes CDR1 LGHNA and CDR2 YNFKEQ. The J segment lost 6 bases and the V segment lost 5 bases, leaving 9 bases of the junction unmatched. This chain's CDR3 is CASSSNRGIDEKLFF. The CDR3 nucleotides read TGTGCCAGCAGCAGCAACAGGGGTATTGATGAAAAACTGTTTTTT.

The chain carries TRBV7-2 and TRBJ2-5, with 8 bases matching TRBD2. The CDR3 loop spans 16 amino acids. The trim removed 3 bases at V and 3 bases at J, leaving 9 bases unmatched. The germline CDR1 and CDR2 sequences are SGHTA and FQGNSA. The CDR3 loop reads CASSLNLGTSKETQYF. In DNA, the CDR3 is TGTGCCAGCAGCTTGAACCTCGGGACTAGTAAAGAGACCCAGTACTTC.

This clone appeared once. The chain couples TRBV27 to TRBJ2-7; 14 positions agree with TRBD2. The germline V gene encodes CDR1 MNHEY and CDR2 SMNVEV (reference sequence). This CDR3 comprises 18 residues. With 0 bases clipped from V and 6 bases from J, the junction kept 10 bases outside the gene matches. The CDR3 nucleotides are TGTGCCAGCAGTTTATCAGGACTAGCGGGAGGACCAACCGGCGAGCAGTACTTC. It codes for CASSLSGLAGGPTGEQYF.

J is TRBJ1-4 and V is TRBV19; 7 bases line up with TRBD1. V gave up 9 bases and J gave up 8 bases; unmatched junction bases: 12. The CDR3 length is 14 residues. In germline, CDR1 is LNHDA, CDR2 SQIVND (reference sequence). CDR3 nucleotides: TGTGCCAGCGTCAACAGGGGATTAGGCGAAAAACTGTTTTTT. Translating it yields CASVNRGLGEKLFF.

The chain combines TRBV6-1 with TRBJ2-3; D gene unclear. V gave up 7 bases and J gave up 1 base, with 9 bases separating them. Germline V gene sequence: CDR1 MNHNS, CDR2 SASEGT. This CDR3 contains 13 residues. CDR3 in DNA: TGTGCCAGCAACGCAAAAGGCACAGATACGCAGTATTTT. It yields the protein CASNAKGTDTQYF.

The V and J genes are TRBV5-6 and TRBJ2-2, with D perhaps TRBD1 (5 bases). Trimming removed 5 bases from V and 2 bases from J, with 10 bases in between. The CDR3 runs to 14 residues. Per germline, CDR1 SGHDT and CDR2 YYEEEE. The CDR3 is CASSPGQNTGELFF. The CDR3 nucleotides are TGTGCCAGCAGTCCAGGACAAAACACCGGGGAGCTGTTTTTT.

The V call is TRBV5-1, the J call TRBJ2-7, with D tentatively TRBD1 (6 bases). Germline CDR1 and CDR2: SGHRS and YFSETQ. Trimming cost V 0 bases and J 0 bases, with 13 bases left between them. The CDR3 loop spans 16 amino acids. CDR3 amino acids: CASSLGQAAFSYEQYF. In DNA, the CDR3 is TGCGCCAGCAGCTTGGGACAGGCCGCATTCTCCTACGAGCAGTACTTC.

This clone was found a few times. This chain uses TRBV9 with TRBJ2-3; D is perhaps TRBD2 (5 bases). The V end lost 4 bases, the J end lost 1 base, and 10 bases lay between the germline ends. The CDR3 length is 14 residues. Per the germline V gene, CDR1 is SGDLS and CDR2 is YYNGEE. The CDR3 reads CASSPRVGTDTQYF. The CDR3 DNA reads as TGTGCCAGCAGCCCGCGGGTCGGCACAGATACGCAGTATTTT.

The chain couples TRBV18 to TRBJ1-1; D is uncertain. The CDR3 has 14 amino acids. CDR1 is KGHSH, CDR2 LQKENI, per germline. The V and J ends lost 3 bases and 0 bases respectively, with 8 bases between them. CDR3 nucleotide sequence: TGTGCCAGCTCACCGACGGAATTGAACACTGAAGCTTTCTTT. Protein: CASSPTELNTEAFF.

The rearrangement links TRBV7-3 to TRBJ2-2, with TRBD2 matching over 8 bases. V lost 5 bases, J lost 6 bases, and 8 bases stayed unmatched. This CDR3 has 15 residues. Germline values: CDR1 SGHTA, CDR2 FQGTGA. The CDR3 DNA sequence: TGTGCCAGCAGCGGACCCGGGGGGGGAGCCGGGGAGCTGTTTTTT. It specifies CASSGPGGGAGELFF.

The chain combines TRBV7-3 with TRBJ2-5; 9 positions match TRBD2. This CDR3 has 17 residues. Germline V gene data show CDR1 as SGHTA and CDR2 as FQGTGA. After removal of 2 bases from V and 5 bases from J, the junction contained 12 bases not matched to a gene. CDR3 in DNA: TGTGCCAGCAGCTTAGGTCGAGGAGCGGGAGGCGGGGAGACCCAGTACTTC. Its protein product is CASSLGRGAGGGETQYF.